Below are 5 T cell receptor beta chains sequenced from a single sample in a study of cytomegalovirus exposure and HLA in healthy donors. Amplification used 60 Vbeta primers and 13 Jbeta primers. The repertoire was sequenced with immunoSEQ multiplex PCR; TCRdb's copy has only in-frame clones and lacks some. The profile covers 150,000 to 180,000 clones, with 70% to 80% appearing a single time and roughly 7.7% taken by the ten largest. The sample was PBMCs. Receptor source: a man younger than 45 in good health and CMV-seropositive.

This chain links TRBV11-2 with TRBJ1-3; D is uncertain. The ends were cut back, 0 bases at V and 4 bases at J, with 7 bases in the middle. Germline lookup yields CDR1 SGHAT and CDR2 FQNNGV. The CDR3 consists of 14 residues. CDR3 sequence reads: CASSLEHHGNTIYF. The CDR3 region has the DNA TGTGCCAGCAGCTTAGAACACCACGGAAACACCATATATTTT.

This clone was seen once. V is TRBV5-1 and J is TRBJ2-5; D not certain. V was trimmed by 0 bases and J by 2 bases, leaving 5 bases between them. The CDR3 consists of 13 residues. Germline V lookup: CDR1 SGHRS, CDR2 YFSETQ. The CDR3 region has the DNA TGCGCCAGCAGCTTGGGCGCGCAAGAGACCCAGTACTTC. Its translation is CASSLGAQETQYF.

V is TRBV30 and J is TRBJ1-4; 7 bases map to TRBD1. The V segment lost 0 bases and the J segment 8 bases; nucleotides outside the gene matches: 6. The CDR3 runs to 14 residues. Per germline, CDR1 GTSNPN and CDR2 SVGIG (reference sequence). As DNA, the CDR3 is TGTGCCTGGAGTGTAGGCCAGGGGGTGGAAAAACTGTTTTTT. Translating it yields CAWSVGQGVEKLFF.

The V gene is TRBV7-8, the J gene TRBJ2-1; D is possibly TRBD2 (6 bases). The germline CDR1 and CDR2 sequences are SGHVS and FQNEAQ. V was cut by 5 bases and J by 8 bases, with 19 bases left in between. CDR3 length equals 15 residues. CDR3 protein: CASSRGTPGFDEQFF. CDR3 nucleotide sequence: TGTGCCAGCAGCCGGGGGACTCCGGGATTTGATGAGCAGTTCTTC.

The CDR3 sequence: CAIGASAGLADTGELFF. The CDR3 coding sequence is TGTGCCATCGGCGCGTCGGCCGGACTAGCGGACACCGGGGAGCTGTTTTTT. V is TRBV10-3 and J is TRBJ2-2, with 10 bases fitting TRBD2. There are 17 residues in the CDR3. V was pared by 8 bases and J by 3 bases, with 12 bases of the junction left unmatched. CDR1 is ENHRY, CDR2 SYGVKD, per germline.